This T cell receptor (beta chain) was retrieved from a study of blood T cell repertoires in COVID-19. About the research overall: There were acute and convalescent COVID-19 samples, and they came from the United States, Italy and Spain. The cDNA or gDNA used as material had been derived from T cells, B-cell-depleted T cells, or PBMCs.

The CDR3 loop spans 15 amino acids. V shed 2 bases and J shed 0 bases, with 7 bases lying between them. Germline CDR1 and CDR2: SNHLY and FYNNEI. The cohort comprised adults aged about 18 to 90 years residing in under 25 US areas. Profiling relied on immunoSEQ multiplex PCR, and the TCRdb table lists in-frame clones only, not all of them. The table shows some 300,000 clones, with approximately 84% occurring only once. The sample was PBMCs or T cells enriched from blood (not recorded which). V and J are TRBV2 and TRBJ2-2, with unresolved D. This sequence was found in a woman aged 25 to 39 who had recovered from COVID-19. The CDR3 reads CASSELTANTGELFF. The CDR3, as DNA: TGTGCCAGCAGTGAATTAACAGCGAACACCGGGGAGCTGTTTTTT.